The clone carrying this T cell receptor beta chain has ten or more counts. Its antigen is undetermined. These data are taken from a study of T cells in Graves' hyperthyroidism and ophthalmopathy. As for the study in general: The authors collected peripheral blood at initial diagnosis, before any treatment.

Using RNA transcripts as the source, TCR beta CDR3 regions were amplified. TCR CDR3 regions were first amplified by RT-PCR with HTBI primers. TCRdb re-analysed the multiplex PCR reads in MiXCR, keeping a single row per CDR3 protein. The sample holds about 410,000 distinct CDR3 sequences, roughly 14% seen once. Overall study findings and caveats: Among clonotypes expanded in thyroid above 0.001, most were also found in blood.

Disease duration was under 3 months in the ophthalmopathy patients, who also had a Clinical Activity Score of at least 3 and a NOSPECS grade of at least 4. Every diagnosis used clinical symptoms, serum thyroxine and TRAb, thyroid ultrasound and orbital computed tomography. The TCR comes from a man aged 18 to 29 with Graves' ophthalmopathy. The sequenced material came from blood.

The CDR3 protein is CAINPGQGTEAFF. In nucleotides, the CDR3 is TGTGCCATCAACCCAGGGCAAGGCACTGAAGCTTTCTTT. This sequence joins TRBV10-3 and TRBJ1-1; a possible D gene is TRBD1 (5 bases). Germline assignment: CDR1 ENHRY and CDR2 SYGVKD. The V gene lost 7 bases and the J gene lost 4 bases, with 13 bases spanning the gap. The CDR3 loop spans 13 amino acids.